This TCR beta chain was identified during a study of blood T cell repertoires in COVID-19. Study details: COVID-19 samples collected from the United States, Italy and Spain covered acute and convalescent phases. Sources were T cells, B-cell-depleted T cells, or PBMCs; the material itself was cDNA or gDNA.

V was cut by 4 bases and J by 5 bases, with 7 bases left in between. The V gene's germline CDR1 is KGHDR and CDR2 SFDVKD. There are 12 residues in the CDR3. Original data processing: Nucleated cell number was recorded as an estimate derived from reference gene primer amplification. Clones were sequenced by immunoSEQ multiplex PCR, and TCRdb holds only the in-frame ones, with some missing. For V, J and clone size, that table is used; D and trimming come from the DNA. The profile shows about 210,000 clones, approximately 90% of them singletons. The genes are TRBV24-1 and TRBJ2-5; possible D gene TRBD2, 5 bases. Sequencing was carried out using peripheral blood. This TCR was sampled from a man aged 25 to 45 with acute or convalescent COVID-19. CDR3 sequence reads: CATSDSGETQYF. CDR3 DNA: TGTGCCACCAGTGACTCGGGGGAGACCCAGTACTTC.